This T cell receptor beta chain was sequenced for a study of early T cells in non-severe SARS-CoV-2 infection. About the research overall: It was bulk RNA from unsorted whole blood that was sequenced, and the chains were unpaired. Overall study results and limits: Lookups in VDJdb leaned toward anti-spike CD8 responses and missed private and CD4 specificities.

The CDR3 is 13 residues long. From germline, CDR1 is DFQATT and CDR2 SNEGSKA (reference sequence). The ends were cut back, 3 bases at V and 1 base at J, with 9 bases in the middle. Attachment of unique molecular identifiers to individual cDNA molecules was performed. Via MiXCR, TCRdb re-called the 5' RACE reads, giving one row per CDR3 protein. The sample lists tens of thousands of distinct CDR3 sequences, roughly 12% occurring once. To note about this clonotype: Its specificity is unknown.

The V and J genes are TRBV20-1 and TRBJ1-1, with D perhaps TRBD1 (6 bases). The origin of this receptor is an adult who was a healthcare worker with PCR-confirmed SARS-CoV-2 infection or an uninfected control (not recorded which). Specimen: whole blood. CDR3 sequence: CSASGGGNTEAFF. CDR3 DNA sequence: TGCAGTGCTAGTGGGGGCGGGAACACTGAAGCTTTCTTT.